What follows are 27 T cell receptor beta chains derived from one specimen sequenced in a study of beta chain features in type 1 diabetes. Whole-study findings and limits: In every one of the four CD4+ subsets, TCRB CDR3s were moderately but significantly shorter in Type 1 diabetes patients.

Their antigen targets remain unknown. Since all of the isolated RNA was reverse transcribed, expressed TCRB transcripts were what got sequenced. Sequencing was performed with immunoSEQ multiplex PCR; in TCRdb, only in-frame clones are kept and a portion is missing. The data show fewer than 300,000 clones, roughly 22% seen once. The sample was naive CD4+ T cells from blood. Receptors were obtained from a woman in her thirties or forties with type 1 diabetes.

This clone occurred a few times. CDR3: CASSLGTAGDTDTQYF. The CDR3 DNA sequence: TGTGCCAGCAGCTTGGGAACAGCGGGGGACACAGATACGCAGTATTTT. The V and J genes are TRBV4-2 and TRBJ2-3; 8 bases line up with TRBD2. CDR1 is LGHNA and CDR2 is YNFKEQ in the germline V gene. The CDR3 is made up of 16 amino acids. V shed 5 bases, J shed 2 bases, and the junction held 9 bases outside the gene matches.

This clone turned up a few times. The gene calls are TRBV9 and TRBJ2-7; 10 bases agree with TRBD1. CDR1 and CDR2 from the germline V gene are SGDLS and YYNGEE. Losses at the gene ends were 3 bases for V and 2 bases for J; bases not matched to a gene: 5. The CDR3 has 15 residues. The DNA of the CDR3 is TGTGCCAGCAGCGCCGGACAGGGGGAGGCCTACGAGCAGTACTTC. Translation: CASSAGQGEAYEQYF.

The sample holds one count of this clone. The rearrangement joins TRBV6-4 to TRBJ1-2, with TRBD1 matching over 7 bases. Germline V CDR1 and CDR2: MRHNA, SNTAGT. V was clipped by 6 bases and J by 3 bases; unmatched bases: 10. CDR3 length: 15 residues. The CDR3 here is CASRPSTGADYGYTF. The DNA for the CDR3 is TGTGCCAGCAGACCTAGTACAGGGGCCGACTATGGCTACACCTTC.

The chain employs TRBV6-1 and TRBJ2-3, with 7 bases aligning to TRBD1. The CDR3 extends over 15 amino acids. J lost 0 bases, V lost 8 bases, and 8 bases had no gene match. From germline, CDR1 is MNHNS and CDR2 SASEGT. CDR3 sequence reads: CASGTGDASTDTQYF. CDR3 sequence (DNA): TGTGCCAGCGGAACAGGGGACGCTAGCACAGATACGCAGTATTTT.

The V and J genes are TRBV5-1 and TRBJ2-2; perhaps TRBD1 as D (6 bases). The germline V gene has CDR1 SGHRS and CDR2 YFSETQ. This CDR3 has 16 residues. V lost 4 bases and J 4 bases, leaving 17 bases between the germline ends. As DNA, the CDR3 is TGCGCCAGCAGCCTTGGACAGACGTTCCTCACCGGGGAGCTGTTTTTT. It translates to CASSLGQTFLTGELFF.

This clone was seen more than once but under ten times. The junction does not match germline at one end; this may be a read error. This chain connects TRBV30 to TRBJ1-1; D gene unclear. Per the germline V gene, CDR1 is GTSNPN and CDR2 is SVGIG (reference sequence). The CDR3 has 13 amino acids. Here the CDR3 DNA reads TGTGCCTGGATGGTAATCCCTGGCAGCGAAGGTTTCTTT. It translates to CAWMVIPGSEGFF.

Only a few counts were recorded for this clone. The J gene is TRBJ2-1, the V gene TRBV28; 14 positions match TRBD2. Germline V gene lookup returns CDR1 MDHEN and CDR2 SYDVKM. This CDR3 comprises 14 residues. V was clipped by 7 bases and J by 8 bases; unmatched bases: 4. The chain's CDR3 is CASTTSGRAYEQFF. The CDR3 bases are TGTGCCAGCACGACTAGCGGGAGGGCATATGAGCAGTTCTTC.

The chain recombines TRBV7-9 with TRBJ2-4; D is ambiguous. V was trimmed by 4 bases and J by 2 bases, leaving 12 bases between them. The CDR3 sequence is 15 residues long. Germline lookup yields CDR1 SEHNR and CDR2 FQNEAQ (reference sequence). In DNA form, the CDR3 reads TGTGCCAGCAGCTCCCAGGCAGTGTCCAAAAACATTCAGTACTTC. This codes for CASSSQAVSKNIQYF.

Here the CDR3 reads CASHGHLGEQYF. The CDR3 DNA reads as TGTGCCAGCCACGGACACCTGGGGGAGCAGTACTTC. This sequence joins TRBV6-5 and TRBJ2-7; TRBD1 is a possible D gene (5 bases). The ends were cut back, 8 bases at V and 7 bases at J, with 15 bases in the middle. From germline, CDR1 is MNHEY and CDR2 SVGAGI. The CDR3 length is 12 residues.

V gene TRBV9 combines with J gene TRBJ2-1, with unresolved D. This CDR3 region has 11 residues. Trimming removed 4 bases from V and 7 bases from J, with 6 bases in between. Germline CDR1 is SGDLS and CDR2 is YYNGEE. This CDR3 is CASSRANEQFF. For the CDR3, the DNA is TGTGCCAGCAGCCGAGCGAATGAGCAGTTCTTC.

The rearrangement links TRBV7-6 to TRBJ2-2; 9 nucleotides align to TRBD1. The V and J ends lost 11 bases and 2 bases, in that order; junction bases with no gene match: 3. Germline V gene lookup returns CDR1 SGHVS and CDR2 FNYEAQ. This CDR3 comprises 13 residues. CDR3 DNA sequence: TGTGCCGGGGGACAGGGAAACACCGGGGAGCTGTTTTTT. Translating it yields CAGGQGNTGELFF.

This clone showed up just a few times. This chain connects TRBV10-3 to TRBJ1-2; no clear D gene. Deletions cut 1 base from V and 10 bases from J, with 16 bases between. Germline V CDR1 and CDR2: ENHRY, SYGVKD. The CDR3 extends over 14 amino acids. CDR3 sequence: CAISEWEGEAAYTF. The DNA of the CDR3 is TGTGCCATCAGTGAGTGGGAGGGAGAGGCAGCCTACACCTTC.

The chain has TRBV30 and TRBJ1-2, with 7 positions matching TRBD1. In germline, CDR1 is GTSNPN, CDR2 SVGIG (reference sequence). The CDR3 covers 14 residues. J gave up 1 base and V 6 bases, and 8 bases lay outside the gene matches. CDR3 in amino acids: CACNSGQLNYGYTF. The CDR3 DNA sequence: TGTGCCTGCAACTCGGGACAGCTTAACTATGGCTACACCTTC.

In its sample, this clone was seen a few times. This chain links TRBV9 with TRBJ2-6; D might be TRBD1 (6 bases). This CDR3 has 18 residues. Trimming pared 0 bases from V and 0 bases from J, leaving 13 bases between. The V gene's germline CDR1 is SGDLS and CDR2 YYNGEE. The CDR3 nucleotides read TGTGCCAGCAGCGTAGCGGGACACCCCAACTCTGGGGCCAACGTCCTGACTTTC. It translates to CASSVAGHPNSGANVLTF.

In its sample, this clone was seen once. V and J are TRBV30 and TRBJ1-5; tentative D call: TRBD1 (5 bases). There are 14 residues in the CDR3. Trimming stripped 0 bases from V and 3 bases from J, with 9 bases between. Germline CDR1 GTSNPN, CDR2 SVGIG (reference sequence). The CDR3 loop reads CAWSVGGDNQPQHF. CDR3 nucleotide sequence: TGTGCCTGGAGTGTCGGGGGGGACAATCAGCCCCAGCATTTT.

J is TRBJ2-7 and V is TRBV18; TRBD1 matches at 9 bases. The junction had 8 bases not matched to a gene; V was cut back by 3 bases and J by 5 bases. The CDR3 totals 15 residues. From germline, CDR1 is KGHSH and CDR2 LQKENI. The CDR3 protein is CASSPSGTGSHEQYF. In DNA form, the CDR3 reads TGTGCCAGCTCACCGTCCGGGACAGGGTCCCACGAGCAGTACTTC.

In this sample, this clone turned up a few times. The rearrangement joins TRBV7-2 to TRBJ2-6; D is unresolved. Germline V gives CDR1 SGHTA, CDR2 FQGNSA. CDR3 length equals 15 residues. Trimming left V 1 base short and J 3 bases short, with 7 bases between. For the CDR3, the DNA is TGTGCCAGCAGCTTAGATCTGTATGGGGCCAACGTCCTGACTTTC. As protein: CASSLDLYGANVLTF.

As to this clone: Other DNA sequences in this specimen translate into the identical CDR3. V gene TRBV7-2 combines with J gene TRBJ1-2; 9 nucleotides match TRBD1. J gave up 2 bases and V 4 bases, and 2 bases lay outside the gene matches. There are 14 residues in the CDR3. The germline gives CDR1 SGHTA, CDR2 FQGNSA. The CDR3 region has the DNA TGTGCCAGCAGCTCCGGACAGGGGAACTATGGCTACACCTTC. Encoded protein: CASSSGQGNYGYTF.

The CDR3 DNA reads TGTGCCTGGAGTGTAGTGGGCAGGGGCTACACCTTC. Protein product: CAWSVVGRGYTF. The V and J genes are TRBV30 and TRBJ1-2; D is uncertain. The CDR3 has 12 residues. Trimming pared 0 bases from V and 8 bases from J, leaving 10 bases between. Germline lookup yields CDR1 GTSNPN and CDR2 SVGIG (reference sequence).

The CDR3 bases are TGTGCCAGCATTTCTAGCGGGGCGAGGTATGAGCAGTTCTTC. It translates to CASISSGARYEQFF. The rearrangement uses TRBV28 and TRBJ2-1; TRBD2 agrees at 9 bases. J was trimmed by 8 bases and V by 7 bases; bases with no gene match: 9. The CDR3 extends over 14 amino acids. The germline V gene has CDR1 MDHEN and CDR2 SYDVKM.

Only a few counts were recorded for this clone. The chain couples TRBV18 to TRBJ2-1, with TRBD2 matching over 13 bases. The germline V gene encodes CDR1 KGHSH and CDR2 LQKENI. Losses at the gene ends were 3 bases for V and 8 bases for J; bases not matched to a gene: 7. The CDR3 is 16 amino acids. The CDR3 coding sequence is TGTGCCAGCTCACCCGGACTAGCGGGAGACAGCGATGAGCAGTTCTTC. This gives the protein CASSPGLAGDSDEQFF.

This sequence joins TRBV9 and TRBJ2-7, with 8 bases aligning to TRBD2. The CDR3 is 15 amino acids. Germline lookup yields CDR1 SGDLS and CDR2 YYNGEE. V lost 2 bases to trimming and J lost 4 bases; unmatched junction nucleotides: 8. The DNA of the CDR3 is TGTGCCAGCAGCGTTGGTCCAGCGGGGGTTTACGAGCAGTACTTC. It translates to CASSVGPAGVYEQYF.

The chain combines TRBV29-1 with TRBJ2-7; D perhaps matches TRBD2 (6 bases). The CDR3 totals 14 residues. The V gene's germline CDR1 is SQVTM and CDR2 ANQGSEA. Trimming stripped 7 bases from V and 2 bases from J, with 18 bases between. The CDR3 nucleotides read TGCAGCGCCCTAGTGGACCTAGCGACCTACGAGCAGTACTTC. Protein: CSALVDLATYEQYF.

The rearrangement joins TRBV9 to TRBJ1-1; 8 nucleotides align to TRBD1. The V segment lost 3 bases and the J segment 3 bases; nucleotides outside the gene matches: 7. This CDR3 has 15 residues. The germline gives CDR1 SGDLS, CDR2 YYNGEE. CDR3 in amino acids: CASSATGQEYTEAFF. The DNA of the CDR3 is TGTGCCAGCAGCGCCACGGGACAGGAGTACACTGAAGCTTTCTTT.

The gene calls are TRBV18 and TRBJ1-1; 9 bases line up with TRBD1. The CDR3 covers 14 residues. With V trimmed by 4 bases and J by 2 bases, 2 bases remained unmatched. Germline-derived CDR1 and CDR2 are KGHSH and LQKENI. The CDR3 is CASSLTGGNTEAFF. The CDR3 DNA reads as TGTGCCAGCTCACTTACAGGGGGCAACACTGAAGCTTTCTTT.

The chain carries TRBV2 and TRBJ2-7; D ambiguous. Germline V gene data show CDR1 as SNHLY and CDR2 as FYNNEI. V shed 3 bases and J shed 2 bases, with 2 bases lying between them. The length of the CDR3 is 11 residues. This chain's CDR3 is CASSDTYEQYF. In DNA form, the CDR3 reads TGTGCCAGCAGTGACACCTACGAGCAGTACTTC.

V gene TRBV18 combines with J gene TRBJ2-7; 8 nucleotides match TRBD2. Germline lookup yields CDR1 KGHSH and CDR2 LQKENI. This CDR3 has 16 amino acids. The ends lost 6 bases at V and 6 bases at J; junction bases unmatched: 16. CDR3 in amino acids: CASSFREGSTSGEQYF. The DNA of the CDR3 is TGTGCCAGCTCCTTCAGGGAGGGCTCAACTAGCGGCGAGCAGTACTTC. Supplemented by reference TRBV18 and TRBJ2-7, the full variable domain reads NAGVMQNPRHLVRRRGQEARLRCSPMKGHSHVYWYRQLPEEGLKFMVYLQKENIIDESGMPKERFSAEFPKEGPSILRIQQVVRGDSAAYFCASSFREGSTSGEQYFGPGTRLTVT.